Listed below are T cell receptor beta chains from one sample, sequenced in a study of cytomegalovirus exposure and HLA in healthy donors. TCRdb keeps only in-frame clones here, not all; method: immunoSEQ multiplex PCR. The sample shows under 200,000 clones, approximately 65% of them seen only once. The sample was PBMCs. Every receptor here comes from a man aged 35 to 55 in good health and CMV-seronegative. Each CDR3 is given with its conserved first and last residue. D genes are given only for firm matches. Not all rows give a size; the values are once, few, many and, for expanded clones, a class.

j_call v_call d_call clone_size cdr3_nt cdr3_aa
TRBJ2-7 TRBV6-6 NA NA TGTGCCACCGAGCAAGGACAGCAAACCTACGAGCAGTACTTC CATEQGQQTYEQYF
TRBJ2-7 TRBV18 NA NA TGTGCCAGCTCACCCGGTAGGGTGGTGCTGGCGGAGGGCCCCTACGAGCAGTACTTC CASSPGRVVLAEGPYEQYF
TRBJ2-7 TRBV10-2 TRBD2 NA TGCGCCAGCAGTTATGCGACTAGCGGGGGGGAATTAATCTACGAGCAGTACTTC CASSYATSGGELIYEQYF
TRBJ2-7 TRBV4-2 TRBD1 few TGTGCCAGCAGCCAAGACGAACAGGGGGCTTACGAGCAGTACTTC CASSQDEQGAYEQYF
TRBJ2-1 TRBV19 NA NA TGTGCCAGTAGTAAATCACGGACTGGCTCCTACAATGAGCAGTTCTTC CASSKSRTGSYNEQFF
TRBJ2-7 TRBV19 TRBD1 NA TGTGCCAGTAGCGGACAGGGGGGCTACGAGCAGTACTTC CASSGQGGYEQYF
TRBJ2-2 TRBV9 TRBD2 few TGTGCCAGCAGCGTAGCTGCGGGGGACACCGGGGAGCTGTTTTTT CASSVAAGDTGELFF
TRBJ2-2 TRBV11-1 TRBD1 NA TGTGCCAGCGGAGTAAACAGGGGGCGTCCCGGGGAGCTGTTTTTT CASGVNRGRPGELFF
TRBJ2-7 TRBV6-5 TRBD1 NA TGTGCCAGCAGCTCCAACAGGGGCTTGAGCGAGCAGTACTTC CASSSNRGLSEQYF
TRBJ2-7 TRBV5-1 TRBD2 many TGCGCCAGCAGCTTGCTGGGAGGGACCTACGAGCAGTACTTC CASSLLGGTYEQYF
TRBJ2-1 TRBV5-6 NA NA TGTGCCAGCAGCTTGGGTCCGCAGGGGTACAATGAGCAGTTCTTC CASSLGPQGYNEQFF
TRBJ2-7 TRBV5-1 TRBD1 NA TGCGCCAGCAGCCTACAGGGACAGATTGACTACGAGCAGTACTTC CASSLQGQIDYEQYF
TRBJ2-7 TRBV18 TRBD2 few TGTGCCAGCTCACCACAAGGGACTAGCCGTTACGAGCAGTACTTC CASSPQGTSRYEQYF
TRBJ2-7 TRBV7-2 TRBD2 NA TGTGCCAGCAGCTTAGTTGGCGGGGGGGCCGGTGTCGAGCAGTACTTC CASSLVGGGAGVEQYF
TRBJ2-2 TRBV25-1 TRBD1 NA TGTGCCAGCAGTGGATGGGACAGGGCCGGGGAGCTGTTTTTT CASSGWDRAGELFF
TRBJ2-7 TRBV2 NA NA TGTGCCAGTTATAATGACTATCTTTCCCTCGAGCAGTACTTC CASYNDYLSLEQYF
TRBJ2-7 TRBV6-5 NA NA TGTGCCAGCTGCAGGCCCGAGCTGGCCTACGAGCAGTACTTC CASCRPELAYEQYF
TRBJ2-7 TRBV5-4 NA NA TGTGCCAGCAGCCCCGCTAGCTCCTACGAGCAGTACTTC CASSPASSYEQYF
TRBJ2-6 TRBV10-3 TRBD1 NA TGTGCCACACAGGGGATGAGCATGGGGGCCAACGTCCTGACTTTC CATQGMSMGANVLTF
TRBJ1-2 TRBV6-1 TRBD1 NA TGTGCCAGCAGTGAAGACGACAGGGCCTCCTATGGCTACACCTTC CASSEDDRASYGYTF
TRBJ2-3 TRBV6-5 NA NA TGTGCCAGCATGCAGGGTCTAGCAGATACGCAGTATTTT CASMQGLADTQYF
TRBJ1-5 TRBV19 NA NA TGTGCCAGTAGCTCTACAGAGTATAGCAATCAGCCCCAGCATTTT CASSSTEYSNQPQHF